One sample yielded the 24 T cell receptor beta chains listed below, sequenced in a study of blood T cell repertoires in COVID-19. Profiling relied on immunoSEQ multiplex PCR, and the TCRdb table lists in-frame clones only, not all of them. The sample yields 150,000 to 200,000 clones, roughly 85% seen once. The material sequenced was peripheral blood. The receptors were sampled from a woman in her 70s with acute or convalescent COVID-19.

The V call is TRBV4-2, the J call TRBJ1-5; D call uncertain. V shed 0 bases and J shed 4 bases, with 7 bases lying between them. The CDR3 covers 14 residues. Germline V gives CDR1 LGHNA, CDR2 YNFKEQ. The CDR3 nucleotides are TGTGCCAGCAGCCAAGATCGGGAGAATCAGCCCCAGCATTTT. Translating gives CASSQDRENQPQHF.

The V and J genes are TRBV27 and TRBJ2-2; tentatively, D is TRBD2 (5 bases). The CDR3 runs to 14 residues. Trimming shortened V by 8 bases and J by 1 base, and 11 bases separated the two germline ends. Looked up from germline, CDR1 is MNHEY and CDR2 is SMNVEV (reference sequence). The CDR3 DNA is TGTGCCAGCGGTACTAGGGAGAACACCGGGGAGCTGTTTTTT. Translating it yields CASGTRENTGELFF.

The V gene is TRBV10-3, the J gene TRBJ2-7; weak D call: TRBD1 (5 bases). This CDR3 spans 12 amino acids. The germline V gene encodes CDR1 ENHRY and CDR2 SYGVKD. The ends were cut back, 11 bases at V and 2 bases at J, with 13 bases in the middle. The CDR3 DNA reads TGTGCCGCATCAGGGAACGCCTACGAGCAGTACTTC. Its protein is CAASGNAYEQYF.

The chain has TRBV3-1 (or the pseudogene TRBV3-2) and TRBJ2-5; 11 nucleotides match TRBD2. Trimming at V came to 5 bases and at J to 0 bases, leaving 5 bases not matched to a gene. CDR1 is LGHDT and CDR2 is YNNKEL in the germline V gene (reference sequence). The CDR3 spans 16 residues. CDR3 in DNA: TGTGCCAGCAGCGAAGGGACTAGCGGAAACCAAGAGACCCAGTACTTC. This gives the protein CASSEGTSGNQETQYF.

The rearrangement links TRBV5-1 to TRBJ2-7; possible D gene TRBD1, 6 bases. The germline V and J ends were trimmed by 4 bases and 7 bases, with 12 bases remaining between them. The CDR3 is 12 residues long. CDR1 SGHRS and CDR2 YFSETQ come from the germline V gene. CDR3 sequence reads: CASSVGQTEQYF. The CDR3 nucleotides read TGCGCCAGCAGCGTTGGACAGACGGAGCAGTACTTC.

The CDR3 sequence is CASSYTSYNTEAFF. CDR3 bases: TGTGCCAGCAGTTACACGAGCTATAACACTGAAGCTTTCTTT. The rearrangement uses TRBV6-5 and TRBJ1-1; D ambiguous. From germline, CDR1 is MNHEY and CDR2 SVGAGI. With 2 bases removed from V and 2 bases from J, the gap between germline ends came to 9 bases. The CDR3 sequence is 14 residues long.

The table lists this clone with a few counts. Within the sample, other DNA sequences also encode this same CDR3. The V gene is TRBV4-1, the J gene TRBJ1-2; a weak D match, TRBD1 (5 bases). There are 13 residues in the CDR3. CDR1 is MGHRA, CDR2 YSYEKL, per germline. Trimming pared 2 bases from V and 2 bases from J, leaving 6 bases between. CDR3 protein: CASSQQGNYGYTF. CDR3 DNA sequence: TGCGCCAGCAGCCAACAGGGAAACTATGGCTACACCTTC.

This clone has only a few counts. The chain links TRBV5-1 to TRBJ1-5; weak D call: TRBD1 (5 bases). Germline V gene lookup returns CDR1 SGHRS and CDR2 YFSETQ. V was trimmed by 4 bases and J by 5 bases, leaving 10 bases between them. The CDR3 runs to 13 residues. This CDR3 is CASSPGGDQPQHF. CDR3 nucleotide sequence: TGCGCCAGCAGCCCCGGGGGAGATCAGCCCCAGCATTTT.

The genes are TRBV9 and TRBJ2-1; TRBD2 might be the D (5 bases). The germline V gene encodes CDR1 SGDLS and CDR2 YYNGEE. CDR3 length: 15 residues. The V and J ends lost 3 bases and 0 bases respectively, with 10 bases between them. The CDR3, as DNA: TGTGCCAGCAGCGCCTTCGGGAACTCCTACAATGAGCAGTTCTTC. Its translation is CASSAFGNSYNEQFF. Filled out from reference TRBV9 and TRBJ2-1, the complete variable domain reads DSGVTQTPKHLITATGQRVTLRCSPRSGDLSVYWYQQSLDQGLQFLIQYYNGEERAKGNILERFSAQQFPDLHSELNLSSLELGDSALYFCASSAFGNSYNEQFFGPGTRLTVL.

The sample holds one count of this clone. The chain has TRBV24-1 and TRBJ2-6; D unresolved. This CDR3 is 13 amino acids long. Germline CDR1 KGHDR, CDR2 SFDVKD. V was trimmed by 10 bases and J by 0 bases, leaving 6 bases between them. The DNA for the CDR3 is TGTGCCACTAGAGACTCTGGGGCCAACGTCCTGACTTTC. Protein sequence: CATRDSGANVLTF.

This clone was counted a few times. The chain combines TRBV7-2 with TRBJ1-4, with D unresolved. The CDR3 consists of 12 residues. Trimming stripped 1 base from V and 8 bases from J, with 5 bases between. Germline values: CDR1 SGHTA, CDR2 FQGNSA. This CDR3 reads CASSLVREKLFF. The CDR3 DNA reads as TGTGCCAGCAGCTTAGTCAGGGAAAAACTGTTTTTT.

This sequence joins TRBV7-6 and TRBJ1-2; D call uncertain. Germline CDR1 reads SGHVS; CDR2 reads FNYEAQ. Deletions cut 2 bases from V and 6 bases from J, with 13 bases between. This CDR3 has 14 residues. Here the CDR3 reads CASSLSSGSDGYTF. In DNA form, the CDR3 reads TGTGCCAGCAGCTTAAGTTCGGGGTCTGATGGCTACACCTTC.

CDR3 sequence reads: CAWSQGYYNEQFF. The CDR3 nucleotides read TGTGCCTGGAGTCAGGGATACTACAATGAGCAGTTCTTC. This chain joins TRBV30 and TRBJ2-1, with D maybe TRBD1 (5 bases). Per the germline V gene, CDR1 is GTSNPN and CDR2 is SVGIG (reference sequence). The CDR3 totals 13 residues. Trimming removed 2 bases at V and 3 bases at J, with 8 bases between.

The chain combines TRBV9 with TRBJ2-5; the match to TRBD2 covers 7 bases. After removal of 2 bases from V and 1 base from J, the junction contained 8 bases not matched to a gene. Per germline, CDR1 SGDLS and CDR2 YYNGEE. The CDR3 loop spans 16 amino acids. The CDR3 nucleotides are TGTGCCAGCAGCGTCGGGACTAACCCAGTCCAAGAGACCCAGTACTTC. Residues: CASSVGTNPVQETQYF.

A single count supports this clone. The V gene is TRBV27, the J gene TRBJ1-1; no clear D. Germline lookup yields CDR1 MNHEY and CDR2 SMNVEV (reference sequence). Trimming cost V 4 bases and J 3 bases, with 21 bases left between them. The CDR3 length is 17 residues. The CDR3 is CASSSTGLVFQDTEAFF. CDR3 DNA: TGTGCCAGCAGTTCCACGGGGTTAGTGTTTCAGGACACTGAAGCTTTCTTT.

V usage is TRBV5-6 and J usage is TRBJ1-2; D may be TRBD1 (5 bases). The CDR3 sequence is 15 residues long. Germline CDR1 is SGHDT and CDR2 is YYEEEE. V was trimmed by 2 bases and J by 0 bases, leaving 11 bases between them. The CDR3 loop is CASSLNTGANYGYTF. The CDR3 nucleotides read TGTGCCAGCAGCTTAAATACAGGAGCTAACTATGGCTACACCTTC.

The V gene is TRBV5-4, the J gene TRBJ2-1; D is possibly TRBD1 (6 bases). The CDR3 covers 14 residues. Germline lookup yields CDR1 SGHNT and CDR2 YYREEE (reference sequence). Trimming took 0 bases from V and 4 from J, leaving 8 bases between them. In nucleotides, the CDR3 is TGTGCCAGCAGCTTGGGAGGGGGATACAATGAGCAGTTCTTC. It is translated as CASSLGGGYNEQFF. Using reference TRBV5-4 and TRBJ2-1 for the parts outside the CDR3, the full variable domain is ETGVTQSPTHLIKTRGQQVTLRCSSQSGHNTVSWYQQALGQGPQFIFQYYREEENGRGNFPPRFSGLQFPNYSSELNVNALELDDSALYLCASSLGGGYNEQFFGPGTRLTVL.

The genes are TRBV5-1 and TRBJ2-2; D call uncertain. V was shortened by 2 bases and J by 1 base, with 6 bases between the two germline ends. CDR1 and CDR2 from the germline V gene are SGHRS and YFSETQ. The CDR3 is made up of 14 amino acids. DNA of the CDR3: TGCGCCAGCAGCTTAGACAAGAACACCGGGGAGCTGTTTTTT. Its protein is CASSLDKNTGELFF.

V is TRBV5-6 and J is TRBJ2-7; D might be TRBD2 (5 bases). CDR3 length: 15 residues. Germline values: CDR1 SGHDT, CDR2 YYEEEE. Trimming took off 7 bases at V and 1 base at J, with 18 bases between the two ends. This chain's CDR3 is CASALEAAISYEQYF. The CDR3 DNA reads TGTGCCAGCGCGCTGGAGGCAGCTATTTCCTACGAGCAGTACTTC.

The rearrangement links TRBV18 to TRBJ2-7; the match to TRBD1 covers 7 bases. CDR1 and CDR2 (germline): KGHSH, LQKENI. V trimming: 2 bases; J trimming: 6 bases; junction bases outside the gene matches: 4. This CDR3 region has 13 residues. In nucleotides, the CDR3 is TGTGCCAGCTCACCAACAGGGGTTGGCGAGCAGTACTTC. It codes for CASSPTGVGEQYF.

The gene calls are TRBV27 and TRBJ2-3; the match to TRBD2 covers 9 bases. This CDR3 comprises 16 residues. The V gene end was trimmed by 6 bases and the J gene end by 5 bases; junction bases not matched to a gene: 12. Germline V gene lookup returns CDR1 MNHEY and CDR2 SMNVEV (reference sequence). The CDR3 loop reads CASRTFSGSYGDTQYF. Here the CDR3 DNA reads TGTGCCAGCAGGACTTTTAGCGGGAGCTACGGAGATACGCAGTATTTT.

This chain connects TRBV19 to TRBJ2-5, with a possible D match to TRBD1 (6 bases). Germline V gene sequence: CDR1 LNHDA, CDR2 SQIVND (reference sequence). V lost 5 bases and J lost 1, with 14 bases in between. The CDR3 length is 15 residues. CDR3 DNA: TGTGCCAGTAGTCCGGACGGGACATTCCAAGAGACCCAGTACTTC. Translated, it gives CASSPDGTFQETQYF.

The genes are TRBV5-4 and TRBJ2-2, with TRBD1 matching over 8 bases. The CDR3 is 16 amino acids. V shed 3 bases, J shed 2 bases, and the junction held 6 bases outside the gene matches. In germline, CDR1 is SGHNT, CDR2 YYREEE (reference sequence). The CDR3 coding sequence is TGTGCCAGCAGCTCGGGACAGGACAGAAACACCGGGGAGCTGTTTTTT. As protein: CASSSGQDRNTGELFF.

The rearrangement links TRBV27 to TRBJ2-7, with 9 bases identical to TRBD1. V dropped 4 bases and J dropped 1; count of bases not matched to a gene: 11. The CDR3 totals 17 residues. The V gene's germline CDR1 is MNHEY and CDR2 SMNVEV (reference sequence). The CDR3 loop is CASSSRYGTGKSYEQYF. In nucleotides, the CDR3 is TGTGCCAGCAGTTCGAGGTACGGGACAGGGAAATCCTACGAGCAGTACTTC.